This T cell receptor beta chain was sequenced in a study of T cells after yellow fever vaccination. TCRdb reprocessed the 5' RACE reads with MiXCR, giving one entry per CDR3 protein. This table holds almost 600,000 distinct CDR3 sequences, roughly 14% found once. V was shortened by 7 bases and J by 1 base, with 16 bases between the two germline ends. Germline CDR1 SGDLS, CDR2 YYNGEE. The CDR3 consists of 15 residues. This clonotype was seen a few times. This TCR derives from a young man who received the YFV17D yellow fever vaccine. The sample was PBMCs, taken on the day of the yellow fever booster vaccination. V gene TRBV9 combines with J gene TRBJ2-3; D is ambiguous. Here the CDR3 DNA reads TGTGCCAGCGATACGATACCGGGCGGCACAGATACGCAGTATTTT. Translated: CASDTIPGGTDTQYF.